What follows are 11 T cell receptor beta chains derived from one specimen sequenced in a study of blood T cell repertoires in COVID-19. Data came from immunoSEQ multiplex PCR; TCRdb stores just in-frame clones and leaves some out. This sample has 100,000 to 110,000 clones, with roughly nine tenths found just once. Sequencing was carried out using peripheral blood. Receptor source: a man in his fifties with active COVID-19.

This chain links TRBV9 with TRBJ1-5; D perhaps matches TRBD1 (6 bases). With 3 bases removed from V and 6 bases from J, the gap between germline ends came to 10 bases. Germline V lookup: CDR1 SGDLS, CDR2 YYNGEE. This CDR3 is 13 amino acids long. The CDR3 DNA is TGTGCCAGCAGCGCCACGGACAGTCAGCCCCAGCATTTT. As protein: CASSATDSQPQHF.

The rearrangement joins TRBV5-8 to TRBJ2-3; 7 bases align to TRBD2. The V gene end was trimmed by 2 bases and the J gene end by 3 bases; junction bases not matched to a gene: 12. Germline CDR1 is SGHTS and CDR2 is YDEGEE. This CDR3 has 17 amino acids. The CDR3 region has the DNA TGTGCCAGCAGCTTCGGACGGTGGGGGGGAGGTACAGATACGCAGTATTTT. It codes for CASSFGRWGGGTDTQYF.

The genes are TRBV2 and TRBJ1-6; D call uncertain. Trimming took off 3 bases at V and 12 bases at J, with 15 bases between the two ends. Germline CDR1 is SNHLY and CDR2 is FYNNEI. This CDR3 has 14 residues. Written as DNA, the CDR3 is TGTGCCAGCAGTGACAACTACGGTGGAGAACCCCTCCACTTT. Translated, it gives CASSDNYGGEPLHF.

This chain uses TRBV5-4 with TRBJ2-3, with TRBD2 matching 10 bases. V shed 1 base and J 3 bases; nucleotides not matched to a gene: 14. The germline V gene encodes CDR1 SGHNT and CDR2 YYREEE (reference sequence). This CDR3 comprises 19 residues. In DNA, the CDR3 is TGTGCCAGCAGCTTGCGGTGGGCTAGCGGGAGTCGGGGTACAGATACGCAGTATTTT. Translated: CASSLRWASGSRGTDTQYF.

This clone appeared once. The chain combines TRBV19 with TRBJ2-1, with 9 bases identical to TRBD2. This CDR3 spans 15 amino acids. The V gene end was trimmed by 6 bases and the J gene end by 0 bases; junction bases not matched to a gene: 3. CDR1 is LNHDA, CDR2 SQIVND, per germline (reference sequence). CDR3 coding DNA: TGTGCCAGTAGACCGACTAGCGGCTCCTACAATGAGCAGTTCTTC. Encoded protein: CASRPTSGSYNEQFF.

V is TRBV16 and J is TRBJ2-7, with D tentatively TRBD1 (6 bases). Germline V gives CDR1 KGHSY, CDR2 FQNENV. This CDR3 spans 14 amino acids. The V end lost 3 bases, the J end lost 6 bases, and 15 bases lay between the germline ends. This CDR3 reads CASSQAQGTGEQYV. The CDR3 DNA is TGTGCCAGCAGCCAGGCGCAGGGGACGGGCGAGCAGTACGTC.

The genes are TRBV7-9 and TRBJ2-7, with a tentative D call TRBD1 (6 bases). V was pared by 5 bases and J by 3 bases, with 14 bases between. Germline V CDR1 and CDR2: SEHNR, FQNEAQ (reference sequence). CDR3 length: 14 amino acids. In DNA, the CDR3 is TGTGCCAGCAGCCACCGGGACAAGGTCTACGAGCAGTACGTC. Protein product: CASSHRDKVYEQYV.

This chain connects TRBV6-2 or TRBV6-3 to TRBJ2-3; 10 bases match TRBD2. Germline V gene sequence: CDR1 MNHEY, CDR2 SVGEGT. This CDR3 is 17 amino acids long. J was trimmed by 3 bases and V by 6 bases; bases with no gene match: 12. Here the CDR3 DNA reads TGTGCCAGCAGCAGGACTAGCGGTCGACGGGTAACAGATACGCAGTATTTT. This sequence encodes CASSRTSGRRVTDTQYF.

The chain has TRBV4-1 and TRBJ1-4; weak D call: TRBD1 (5 bases). Germline loops: CDR1 MGHRA, CDR2 YSYEKL. The V end lost 3 bases, the J end lost 8 bases, and 7 bases lay between the germline ends. This CDR3 is 12 amino acids long. The CDR3 region has the DNA TGCGCCAGCAGCCAGAGGACAGAAAAACTGTTTTTT. Translation: CASSQRTEKLFF.

The J gene is TRBJ2-7, the V gene TRBV21-1; the D call in the table, TRBD2, was not verified against the DNA. TRBV21-1 is an annotated pseudogene. The CDR3 contains 16 residues. CDR3 in DNA: TGTGCCAGCAGCAAAGCAGCGGAGAGACTATCCTACGAGCAGTACGTC. It codes for CASSKAAERLSYEQYV.

V gene TRBV24-1 combines with J gene TRBJ1-3, with 9 bases matching TRBD1. This CDR3 spans 15 amino acids. Trimming took 6 bases from V and 4 from J; bases not matched to a gene: 6. Looked up from germline, CDR1 is KGHDR and CDR2 is SFDVKD. CDR3 nucleotide sequence: TGTGCCACCAGTCCCGGGACAGGGCAAGGAAACACCATATATTTT. As protein: CATSPGTGQGNTIYF.